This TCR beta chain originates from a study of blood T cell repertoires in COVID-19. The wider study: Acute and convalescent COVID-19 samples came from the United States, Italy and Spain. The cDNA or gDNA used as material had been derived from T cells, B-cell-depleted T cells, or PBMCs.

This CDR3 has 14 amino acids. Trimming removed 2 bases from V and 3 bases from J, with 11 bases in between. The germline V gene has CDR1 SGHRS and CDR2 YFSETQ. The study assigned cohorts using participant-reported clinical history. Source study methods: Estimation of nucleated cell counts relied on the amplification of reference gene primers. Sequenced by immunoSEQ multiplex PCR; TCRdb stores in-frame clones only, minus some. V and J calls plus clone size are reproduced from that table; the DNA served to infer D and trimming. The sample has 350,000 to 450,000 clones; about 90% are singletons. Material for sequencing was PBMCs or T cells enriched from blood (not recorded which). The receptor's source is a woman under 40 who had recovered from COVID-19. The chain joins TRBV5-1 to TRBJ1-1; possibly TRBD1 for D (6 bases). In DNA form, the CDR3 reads TGCGCCAGCAGCTTACAGGGTTCGGACACTGAAGCTTTCTTT. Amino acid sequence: CASSLQGSDTEAFF.